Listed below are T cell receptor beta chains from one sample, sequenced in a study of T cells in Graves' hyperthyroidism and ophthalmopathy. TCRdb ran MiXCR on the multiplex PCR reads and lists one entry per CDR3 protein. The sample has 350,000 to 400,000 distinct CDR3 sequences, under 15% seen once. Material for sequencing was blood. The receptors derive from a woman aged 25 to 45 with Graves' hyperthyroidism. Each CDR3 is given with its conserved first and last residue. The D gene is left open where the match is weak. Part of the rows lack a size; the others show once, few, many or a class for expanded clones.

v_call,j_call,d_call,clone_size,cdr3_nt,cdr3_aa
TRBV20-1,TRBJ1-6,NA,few,TGCAGTGCTAGAGCCAGGGACACCTATAATTCACCCCTCCACTTT,CSARARDTYNSPLHF
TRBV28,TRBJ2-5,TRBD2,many,TGTGCCAGCAGTTACCAGGGACTAGCGGGAGTTTTAGCCAACTTC,CASSYQGLAGVLANF
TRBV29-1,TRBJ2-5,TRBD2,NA,TGCAGCGTAGGACTGGGACTAGCGGGAGGAGAGACCCAGTACTTC,CSVGLGLAGGETQYF
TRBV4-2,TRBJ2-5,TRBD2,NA,TGTGCCAGCAGCCAAGAAGGTCCCCTAGCGGGAGGTGAGACCCAGTACTTC,CASSQEGPLAGGETQYF
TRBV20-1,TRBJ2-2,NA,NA,TGCAGGTGGGGCCGCACCGGGGAGCTGTTTTTT,CRWGRTGELFF
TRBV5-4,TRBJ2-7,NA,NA,TGTGCCAGCAGCTTCTCGTTGGGGGGCGGCGAGCAGTACTTC,CASSFSLGGGEQYF
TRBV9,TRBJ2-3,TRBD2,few,TGTGCCAGCAGCAGACGACTAGCGGGAGATACGCAGTATTTT,CASSRRLAGDTQYF
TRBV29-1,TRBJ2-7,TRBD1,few,TGCAGCGTTGAGATCCGGGACAGGGAAACCTACGAGCAGTACTTC,CSVEIRDRETYEQYF
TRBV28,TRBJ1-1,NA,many,TGTGCCAGCAGTTTACAGGGGAGATCCACTGAAGCTTTCTTT,CASSLQGRSTEAFF
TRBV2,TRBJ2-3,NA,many,TGTGCCAGCAGTGGTTGGCAGGGCGGCACAGATACGCAGTATTTT,CASSGWQGGTDTQYF
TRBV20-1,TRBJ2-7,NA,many,TGCAGTGCTAGAGGCCTAGCCGCGATCTCCTACGAGCAGTACTTC,CSARGLAAISYEQYF
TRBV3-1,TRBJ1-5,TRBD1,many,TGTGCCAGCAGCCAGGGACAGGGCAATCAGCCCCAGCATTTT,CASSQGQGNQPQHF
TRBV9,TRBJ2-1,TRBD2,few,TGTGCCAGCAGCGGACGGGACAGACTAGCGGGTACCTACAATGAGCAGTTCTTC,CASSGRDRLAGTYNEQFF
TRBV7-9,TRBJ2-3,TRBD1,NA,TGTGCCAGCAGCTCATCCAAGACAGGGCTACGCACAGATACGCAGTATTTT,CASSSSKTGLRTDTQYF
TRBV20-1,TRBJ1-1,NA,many,TGCAGTGTCACTAGTCATGCGGCCACTGAAGCTTTCTTT,CSVTSHAATEAFF
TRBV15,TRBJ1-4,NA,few,TGTGCCACCAGCAGAGATCTGAAAGGAGAAAAACTGTTTTTT,CATSRDLKGEKLFF
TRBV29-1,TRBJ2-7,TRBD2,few,TGCAGCGTTGAAGACGGACTAGCGGGAGGGTTAAGCTCCTACGAGCAGTACTTC,CSVEDGLAGGLSSYEQYF
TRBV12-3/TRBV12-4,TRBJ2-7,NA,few,TGTGCCAGCAGTTTTGCAGGTACCCTCGAGCAGTACTTC,CASSFAGTLEQYF
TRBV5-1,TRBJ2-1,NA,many,TGCGCCAGCAGCTTGGACATATACAATGAGCAGTTCTTC,CASSLDIYNEQFF
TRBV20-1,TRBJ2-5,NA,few,TGCAGTGCTAGCCCAGCGGACAACCGAGGGGGGGAGACCCAGTACTTC,CSASPADNRGGETQYF
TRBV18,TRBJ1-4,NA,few,TGTGCCAGCTCACCAGGCGCCATGGAGGGTGAAAAACTGTTTTTT,CASSPGAMEGEKLFF
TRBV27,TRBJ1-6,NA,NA,TGTGCCAGCAGTTTCGAGACCCATTCACCCCTCCACTTT,CASSFETHSPLHF
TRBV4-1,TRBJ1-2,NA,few,TGCGCCAGCGCCACCCGGGTTAACTATGGCTACACCTTC,CASATRVNYGYTF
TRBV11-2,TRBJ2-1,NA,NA,TGTGCCAGCAGCTTAGAAGATTTGGATGAGCAGTTCTTC,CASSLEDLDEQFF
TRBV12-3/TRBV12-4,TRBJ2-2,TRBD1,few,TGTGCCAGCCAAAGTAGGCTAGGGGGCGGAGAGCTGTTTTTT,CASQSRLGGGELFF
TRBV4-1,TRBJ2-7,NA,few,TGCGCCAGCAGCCACCCTGGGGGGTCCTACGAGCAGTACTTC,CASSHPGGSYEQYF
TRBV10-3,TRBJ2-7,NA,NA,TGTGCCTCGGGGAGGCAGGGCCACGAGCAGTACTTC,CASGRQGHEQYF
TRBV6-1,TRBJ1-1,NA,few,TGTGCCAGCAGTGAAGTCTACCGGGTCGAGAACACTGAAGCTTTCTTT,CASSEVYRVENTEAFF